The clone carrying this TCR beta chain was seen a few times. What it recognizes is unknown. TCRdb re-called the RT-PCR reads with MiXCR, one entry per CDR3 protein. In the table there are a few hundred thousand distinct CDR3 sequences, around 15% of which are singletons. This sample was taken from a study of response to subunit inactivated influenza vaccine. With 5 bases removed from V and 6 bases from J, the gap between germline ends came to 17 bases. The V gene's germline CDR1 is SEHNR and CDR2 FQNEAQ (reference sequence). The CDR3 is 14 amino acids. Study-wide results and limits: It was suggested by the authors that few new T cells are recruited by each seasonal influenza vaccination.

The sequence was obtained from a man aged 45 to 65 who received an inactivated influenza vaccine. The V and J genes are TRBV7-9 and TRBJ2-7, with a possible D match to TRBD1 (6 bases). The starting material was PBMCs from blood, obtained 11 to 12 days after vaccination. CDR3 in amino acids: CASSPPNRASEQYF. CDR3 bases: TGTGCCAGCAGCCCTCCTAACAGGGCTTCCGAGCAGTACTTC.